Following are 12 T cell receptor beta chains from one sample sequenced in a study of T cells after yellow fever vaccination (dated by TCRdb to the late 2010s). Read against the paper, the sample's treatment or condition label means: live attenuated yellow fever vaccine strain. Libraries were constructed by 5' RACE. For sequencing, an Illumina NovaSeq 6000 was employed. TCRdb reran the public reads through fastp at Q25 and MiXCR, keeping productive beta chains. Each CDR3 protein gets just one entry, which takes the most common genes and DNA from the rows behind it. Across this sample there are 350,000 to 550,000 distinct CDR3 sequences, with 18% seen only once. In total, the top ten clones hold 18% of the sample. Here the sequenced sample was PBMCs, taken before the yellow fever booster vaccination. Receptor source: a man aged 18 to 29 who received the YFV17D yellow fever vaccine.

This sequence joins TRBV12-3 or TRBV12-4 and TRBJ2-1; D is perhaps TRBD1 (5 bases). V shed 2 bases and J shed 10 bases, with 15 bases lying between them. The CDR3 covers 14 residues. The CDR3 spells CASSLRQGRMEQFF. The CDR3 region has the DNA TGTGCCAGCAGTTTACGCCAGGGAAGGATGGAGCAGTTCTTC.

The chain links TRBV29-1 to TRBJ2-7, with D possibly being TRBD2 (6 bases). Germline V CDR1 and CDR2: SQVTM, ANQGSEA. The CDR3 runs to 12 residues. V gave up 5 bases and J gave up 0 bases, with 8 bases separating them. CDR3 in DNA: TGCAGCGTTTTGGAGGGCTCCTACGAGCAGTACTTC. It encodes CSVLEGSYEQYF.

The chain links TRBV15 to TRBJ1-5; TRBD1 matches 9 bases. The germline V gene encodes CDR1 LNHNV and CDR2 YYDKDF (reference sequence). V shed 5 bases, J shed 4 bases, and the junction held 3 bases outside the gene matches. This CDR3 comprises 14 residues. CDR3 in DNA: TGTGCCACCAGCGGGACAGGGACAAATCAGCCCCAGCATTTT. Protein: CATSGTGTNQPQHF.

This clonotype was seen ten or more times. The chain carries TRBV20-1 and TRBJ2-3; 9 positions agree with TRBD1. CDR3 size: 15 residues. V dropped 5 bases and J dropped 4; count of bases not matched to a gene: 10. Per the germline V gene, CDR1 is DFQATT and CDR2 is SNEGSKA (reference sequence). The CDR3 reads CSASRTGVLADTQYF. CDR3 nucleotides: TGCAGTGCTTCCCGGACAGGGGTCCTCGCAGATACGCAGTATTTT.

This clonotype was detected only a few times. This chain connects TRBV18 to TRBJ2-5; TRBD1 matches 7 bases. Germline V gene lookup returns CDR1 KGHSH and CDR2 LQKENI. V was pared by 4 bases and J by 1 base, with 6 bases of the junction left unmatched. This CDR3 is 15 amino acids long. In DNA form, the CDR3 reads TGTGCCAGCTCACGGGATGGACAGGTCCAAGAGACCCAGTACTTC. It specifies CASSRDGQVQETQYF.

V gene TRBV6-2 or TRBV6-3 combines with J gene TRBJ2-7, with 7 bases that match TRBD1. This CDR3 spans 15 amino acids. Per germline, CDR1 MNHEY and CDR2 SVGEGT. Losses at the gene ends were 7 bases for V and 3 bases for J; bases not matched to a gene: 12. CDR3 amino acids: CASTQGGTVDYEQYF. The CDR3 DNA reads TGTGCCAGCACCCAAGGTGGGACAGTTGACTACGAGCAGTACTTC.

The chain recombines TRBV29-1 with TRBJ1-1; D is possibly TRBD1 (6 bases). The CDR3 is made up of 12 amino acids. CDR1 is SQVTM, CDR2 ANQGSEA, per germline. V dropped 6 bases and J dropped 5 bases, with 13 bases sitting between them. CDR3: CSVRQEGTEAFF. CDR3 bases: TGCAGCGTCAGACAGGAGGGGACTGAAGCTTTCTTT.

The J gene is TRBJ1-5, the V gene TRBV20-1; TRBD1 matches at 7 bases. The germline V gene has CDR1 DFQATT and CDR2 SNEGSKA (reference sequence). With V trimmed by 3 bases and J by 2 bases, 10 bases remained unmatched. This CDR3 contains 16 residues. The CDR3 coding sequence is TGCAGTGCTAGCCTTCAGACAGGGCGGGGCAATCAGCCCCAGCATTTT. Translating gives CSASLQTGRGNQPQHF.

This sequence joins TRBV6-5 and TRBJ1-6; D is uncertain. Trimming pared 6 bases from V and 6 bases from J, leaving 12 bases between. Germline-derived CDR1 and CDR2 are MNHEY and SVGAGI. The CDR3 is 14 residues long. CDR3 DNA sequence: TGTGCCAGCAGCTCTTCAGGAACTAATTCACCCCTCCACTTT. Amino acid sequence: CASSSSGTNSPLHF.

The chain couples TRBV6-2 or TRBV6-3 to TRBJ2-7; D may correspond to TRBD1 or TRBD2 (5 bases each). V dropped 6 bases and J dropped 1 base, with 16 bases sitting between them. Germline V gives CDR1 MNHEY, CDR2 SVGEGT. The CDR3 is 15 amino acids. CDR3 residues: CASSREGTRSYEQYV. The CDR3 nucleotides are TGTGCCAGCAGCCGGGAAGGGACCAGGTCCTACGAGCAGTACGTC.

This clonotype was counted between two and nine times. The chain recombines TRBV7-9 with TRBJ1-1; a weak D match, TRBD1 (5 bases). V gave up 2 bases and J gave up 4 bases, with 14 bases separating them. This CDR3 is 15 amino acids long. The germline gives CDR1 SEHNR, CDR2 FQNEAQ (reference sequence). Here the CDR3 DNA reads TGTGCCAGCAGCTTAATAAGGGGAGAGGCCACTGAAGCTTTCTTT. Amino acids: CASSLIRGEATEAFF.

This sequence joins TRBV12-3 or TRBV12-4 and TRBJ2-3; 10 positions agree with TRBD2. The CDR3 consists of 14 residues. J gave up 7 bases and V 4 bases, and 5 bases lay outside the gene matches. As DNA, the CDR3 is TGTGCCAGCAGTTCGAGCGGGGGGGCCAATACGCAGTATTTT. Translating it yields CASSSSGGANTQYF.